These 27 T cell receptor beta chains were all obtained from the same sample, sequenced in a study of identical twins. In TCRdb, the 5' RACE reads were re-called with MiXCR into one record per CDR3 protein. The sample shows around 480,000 distinct CDR3 sequences, 13% to 15% of them seen only once. This sample also appeared in a second study, on yellow fever vaccine responses in identical twins.

Sequences were obtained from CD4+ T cells sorted from blood. These receptor sequences come from a woman aged 18-30 years in good health.

This clonotype was detected ten times or more. The chain uses TRBV4-2 and TRBJ1-1; D is undetermined. The CDR3 covers 14 residues. The germline V gene encodes CDR1 LGHNA and CDR2 YNFKEQ. The V end lost 3 bases, the J end lost 5 bases, and 13 bases lay between the germline ends. The CDR3 DNA reads as TGTGCCAGCAGCCAGGAACCGTTAGTGACTGAAGCTTTCTTT. Translating gives CASSQEPLVTEAFF.

The V call is TRBV5-4, the J call TRBJ1-6, with 7 bases fitting TRBD1. V trimming: 2 bases; J trimming: 5 bases; junction bases outside the gene matches: 4. The length of the CDR3 is 15 residues. Germline-derived CDR1 and CDR2 are SGHNT and YYREEE (reference sequence). CDR3 sequence (DNA): TGTGCCAGCAGCTTCCAGACAGGGAATAATTCACCCCTCCACTTT. Its protein product is CASSFQTGNNSPLHF.

J is TRBJ2-5 and V is TRBV2; no definite D call. This CDR3 is 15 amino acids long. Trimming took off 3 bases at V and 0 bases at J, with 11 bases between the two ends. Germline assignment: CDR1 SNHLY and CDR2 FYNNEI. The CDR3 DNA follows: TGTGCCAGCAGTGAGAGAGCTAGGTACCAAGAGACCCAGTACTTC. It translates to CASSERARYQETQYF.

This clonotype has only a few counts. The V call is TRBV7-8, the J call TRBJ2-1, with D uncertain. Germline values: CDR1 SGHVS, CDR2 FQNEAQ. V lost 1 base, J lost 2 bases, and 12 bases lay in between. There are 16 residues in the CDR3. The CDR3: CASSLGLTYPYNEQFF. CDR3 in DNA: TGTGCCAGCAGCTTAGGTTTGACGTATCCCTACAATGAGCAGTTCTTC.

This chain connects TRBV29-1 to TRBJ2-5; D gene ambiguous. The CDR3 runs to 13 residues. Germline CDR1 is SQVTM and CDR2 is ANQGSEA. The germline V and J ends were trimmed by 0 bases and 0 bases, with 5 bases remaining between them. Written as DNA, the CDR3 is TGCAGCGTTGAAGATCAGTACCAAGAGACCCAGTACTTC. Translated, it gives CSVEDQYQETQYF.

This rearrangement joins TRBV6-2 or TRBV6-3 to TRBJ2-4; D is unclear. Germline assignment: CDR1 MNHEY and CDR2 SVGEGT. V was shortened by 0 bases and J by 7 bases, with 4 bases between the two germline ends. This CDR3 has 12 amino acids. CDR3 residues: CASSYSTNIQYF. The CDR3 DNA reads as TGTGCCAGCAGTTACTCGACCAACATTCAGTACTTC.

This chain joins TRBV7-2 and TRBJ2-1; D uncertain. This CDR3 contains 13 residues. Per the germline V gene, CDR1 is SGHTA and CDR2 is FQGNSA. V was shortened by 3 bases and J by 5 bases, with 8 bases between the two germline ends. The CDR3 reads CASSLNTDNEQFF. The DNA of the CDR3 is TGTGCCAGCAGCTTGAACACGGACAATGAGCAGTTCTTC.

V is TRBV6-5 and J is TRBJ2-7; D possibly matches TRBD1 or TRBD2 (6 bases each). V was cut by 11 bases and J by 2 bases, with 22 bases left in between. CDR3 length equals 15 residues. The germline CDR1 and CDR2 sequences are MNHEY and SVGAGI. The DNA for the CDR3 is TGTGCCGGCCTGATTAGGAGGGGACACCCCTACGAGCAGTACTTC. Translated, it gives CAGLIRRGHPYEQYF.

The genes are TRBV5-1 and TRBJ2-1; the match to TRBD2 covers 8 bases. Looked up from germline, CDR1 is SGHRS and CDR2 is YFSETQ. The CDR3 spans 14 residues. The V and J ends lost 7 bases and 5 bases, in that order; junction bases with no gene match: 8. The CDR3 protein is CASSEREWDNEQFF. The CDR3 region has the DNA TGCGCCAGCTCTGAGCGGGAGTGGGACAATGAGCAGTTCTTC.

This chain links TRBV11-2 with TRBJ2-7; 9 positions match TRBD2. Germline trimming cut 3 bases from V and 2 bases from J; bases unmatched to any gene: 14. This CDR3 contains 18 residues. Looked up from germline, CDR1 is SGHAT and CDR2 is FQNNGV. CDR3 in amino acids: CASSLVRGIAGVTYEQYF. In DNA, the CDR3 is TGTGCCAGCAGCTTGGTCAGGGGGATAGCGGGAGTCACCTACGAGCAGTACTTC.

The V call is TRBV20-1, the J call TRBJ2-7; the match to TRBD2 covers 9 bases. The germline V gene encodes CDR1 DFQATT and CDR2 SNEGSKA (reference sequence). V was clipped by 6 bases and J by 3 bases; unmatched bases: 6. The CDR3 length is 13 residues. The CDR3 DNA sequence: TGCAGTGCCACCGGGACTAGCATCTACGAGCAGTACTTC. Translated, it gives CSATGTSIYEQYF.

This clonotype has more than one count but fewer than ten. The chain is built from TRBV20-1 and TRBJ1-2, with D possibly matching TRBD1 (5 bases). Germline assignment: CDR1 DFQATT and CDR2 SNEGSKA (reference sequence). V lost 0 bases to trimming and J lost 0 bases, with 8 bases between them. The CDR3 loop spans 14 amino acids. The CDR3, as DNA: TGCAGTGCTAGAGATGCAGGGTCTAACTATGGCTACACCTTC. Translated: CSARDAGSNYGYTF.

This clonotype was seen many times. J is TRBJ2-7 and V is TRBV3-1; D is tentatively TRBD1 or TRBD2 (6 bases each). The germline V gene encodes CDR1 LGHDT and CDR2 YNNKEL (reference sequence). With 6 bases removed from V and 5 bases from J, the gap between germline ends came to 17 bases. The CDR3 is made up of 14 amino acids. The CDR3 spells CASSPWGALNEQYF. The DNA for the CDR3 is TGTGCCAGCAGTCCTTGGGGGGCTCTCAACGAGCAGTACTTC.

This clonotype was detected only a few times. The J gene is TRBJ2-1, the V gene TRBV18, with TRBD2 identical over 7 bases. The CDR3 sequence is 15 residues long. Germline CDR1 reads KGHSH; CDR2 reads LQKENI. Trimming at V came to 0 bases and at J to 3 bases, leaving 2 bases not matched to a gene. The CDR3 DNA is TGTGCCAGCTCACCACCCGCGGGAGTCTACAATGAGCAGTTCTTC. Residues: CASSPPAGVYNEQFF.

This clonotype has only a few counts. CDR3 bases: TGTGCCAGCAGCCCTCTCCGGGACAGGGGGCAGACAGATACGCAGTATTTT. Translating it yields CASSPLRDRGQTDTQYF. The chain couples TRBV2 to TRBJ2-3; 12 bases are a match to TRBD1. This CDR3 comprises 17 residues. The V and J ends lost 6 bases and 3 bases, in that order; junction bases with no gene match: 10. Germline CDR1 reads SNHLY; CDR2 reads FYNNEI.

The V gene is TRBV20-1, the J gene TRBJ2-7; D is undetermined. The CDR3 is made up of 11 amino acids. V dropped 1 base and J dropped 6 bases, with 7 bases sitting between them. Germline V gives CDR1 DFQATT, CDR2 SNEGSKA (reference sequence). CDR3 loop: CSARVGTEQYF. CDR3 DNA sequence: TGCAGTGCTAGAGTCGGAACCGAGCAGTACTTC.

The J gene is TRBJ2-3, the V gene TRBV7-8; 14 bases match TRBD2. Germline trimming cut 5 bases from V and 6 bases from J; bases unmatched to any gene: 16. Germline CDR1 and CDR2: SGHVS and FQNEAQ. The CDR3 length is 19 residues. CDR3 bases: TGTGCCAGCAGCCCCTCGGGACTAGCGGGGGCGCAGCCTGGGGATACGCAGTATTTT. Its translation is CASSPSGLAGAQPGDTQYF.

This clonotype was observed a few times. V gene TRBV9 combines with J gene TRBJ2-7; TRBD1 matches 7 bases. Germline lookup yields CDR1 SGDLS and CDR2 YYNGEE. CDR3 size: 13 residues. V shed 4 bases, J shed 5 bases, and the junction held 6 bases outside the gene matches. In DNA, the CDR3 is TGTGCCAGCAGCCCTCGGACAGGCCACGAGCAGTACTTC. Amino acid sequence: CASSPRTGHEQYF. Using reference TRBV9 and TRBJ2-7 for the parts outside the CDR3, the full variable domain is DSGVTQTPKHLITATGQRVTLRCSPRSGDLSVYWYQQSLDQGLQFLIQYYNGEERAKGNILERFSAQQFPDLHSELNLSSLELGDSALYFCASSPRTGHEQYFGPGTRLTVT.

This clonotype was seen many times. The rearrangement links TRBV30 to TRBJ2-1; 9 bases align to TRBD1. Trimming removed 8 bases from V and 2 bases from J; junction bases left unmatched: 4. The germline V gene encodes CDR1 GTSNPN and CDR2 SVGIG (reference sequence). This CDR3 has 13 residues. The CDR3 reads CARRQGAYNEQFF. The CDR3 nucleotides are TGTGCCAGAAGACAGGGGGCCTACAATGAGCAGTTCTTC.

The rearrangement uses TRBV7-2 and TRBJ2-3; TRBD2 agrees at 7 bases. This CDR3 is 14 amino acids long. Trimming cost V 5 bases and J 5 bases; bases outside gene matches: 7. Germline V gives CDR1 SGHTA, CDR2 FQGNSA. The CDR3 loop reads CASSRRETRDTQYF. CDR3 bases: TGTGCCAGCAGCCGGCGGGAGACAAGAGATACGCAGTATTTT.

The sample holds a few counts of this clonotype. The J gene is TRBJ2-5, the V gene TRBV20-1, with 13 bases aligning to TRBD2. The CDR3 has 17 residues. With V trimmed by 3 bases and J by 0 bases, 7 bases remained unmatched. Germline-derived CDR1 and CDR2 are DFQATT and SNEGSKA (reference sequence). CDR3 DNA sequence: TGCAGTGCTAGTGGGGGACTAGCGGGGACTAACCAAGAGACCCAGTACTTC. Encoded protein: CSASGGLAGTNQETQYF.

The chain links TRBV6-1 to TRBJ1-1; perhaps TRBD1 as D (6 bases). The CDR3 is 15 residues long. Deletions cut 11 bases from V and 0 bases from J, with 19 bases between. The germline gives CDR1 MNHNS, CDR2 SASEGT. The chain's CDR3 is CAERPGAPLNTEAFF. Written as DNA, the CDR3 is TGTGCCGAGCGTCCGGGGGCGCCGCTGAACACTGAAGCTTTCTTT.

The table lists this clonotype with a few counts. This chain's CDR3 is CASSAYRVGREQYF. The CDR3 nucleotides are TGTGCCAGCAGCGCCTACAGGGTAGGGCGGGAGCAGTACTTC. V gene TRBV12-3 or TRBV12-4 combines with J gene TRBJ2-7; D might be TRBD1 (6 bases). Trimming cost V 6 bases and J 7 bases, with 19 bases left between them. The CDR3 is made up of 14 amino acids.

The rearrangement links TRBV7-2 to TRBJ2-1, with 12 bases matching TRBD2. V lost 1 base to trimming and J lost 7 bases; unmatched junction nucleotides: 8. Per germline, CDR1 SGHTA and CDR2 FQGNSA. The CDR3 totals 17 residues. CDR3 DNA: TGTGCCAGCAGCTTAGTGGCTAGCGGGGGGGCGCGGAATGAGCAGTTCTTC. It specifies CASSLVASGGARNEQFF.

As DNA, the CDR3 is TGCAGTGCAAGGGACTCCTGGCCCGGAAACACCATATATTTT. Protein: CSARDSWPGNTIYF. This rearrangement joins TRBV20-1 to TRBJ1-3; D is perhaps TRBD1 (5 bases). Trimming removed 6 bases at V and 4 bases at J, with 16 bases between. The CDR3 contains 14 residues. Germline values: CDR1 DFQATT, CDR2 SNEGSKA (reference sequence).

This clonotype appeared a few times. The rearrangement joins TRBV4-3 to TRBJ1-3; the D is unclear. The germline gives CDR1 LGHNA, CDR2 YSLEER. Trimming left V 0 bases short and J 2 bases short, with 2 bases between. This CDR3 spans 13 amino acids. CDR3 nucleotides: TGCGCCAGCAGCCAAGAACCTGGAAACACCATATATTTT. It yields the protein CASSQEPGNTIYF.

The rearrangement links TRBV20-1 to TRBJ2-5; 9 bases are shared with TRBD2. The V gene's germline CDR1 is DFQATT and CDR2 SNEGSKA (reference sequence). CDR3 length equals 14 residues. Trimming cost V 6 bases and J 3 bases; bases outside gene matches: 8. CDR3 in amino acids: CSAEKASGEETQYF. CDR3 in DNA: TGCAGTGCAGAGAAGGCTAGCGGGGAAGAGACCCAGTACTTC.